The sequence of this T cell receptor (beta chain) was determined in a study of blood T cell repertoires in COVID-19. Turning to the study itself: From T cells, B-cell-depleted T cells, or PBMCs came the material, which was cDNA or gDNA.

Authors' data handling: Cell counts per sample came from amplifying reference gene primers. Produced via immunoSEQ multiplex PCR; TCRdb's table is partial and in-frame only. The DNA gave D and trimming, while V, J and clone size come from that table. The sample includes 65,000 to 90,000 clones, roughly 78% seen only once; the top ten take about 30%. Germline CDR1 SGHRS, CDR2 YFSETQ. Trimming stripped 5 bases from V and 7 bases from J, with 13 bases between. The length of the CDR3 is 14 residues. The genes are TRBV5-1 and TRBJ1-6; D gene unclear. Sequenced: peripheral blood. The sequence came from a man between 60 and 75 years old with active or convalescent COVID-19. The CDR3 region is CASREGGENSPLHF. The CDR3 DNA reads TGCGCCAGCAGGGAGGGCGGGGAGAATTCACCCCTCCACTTT.